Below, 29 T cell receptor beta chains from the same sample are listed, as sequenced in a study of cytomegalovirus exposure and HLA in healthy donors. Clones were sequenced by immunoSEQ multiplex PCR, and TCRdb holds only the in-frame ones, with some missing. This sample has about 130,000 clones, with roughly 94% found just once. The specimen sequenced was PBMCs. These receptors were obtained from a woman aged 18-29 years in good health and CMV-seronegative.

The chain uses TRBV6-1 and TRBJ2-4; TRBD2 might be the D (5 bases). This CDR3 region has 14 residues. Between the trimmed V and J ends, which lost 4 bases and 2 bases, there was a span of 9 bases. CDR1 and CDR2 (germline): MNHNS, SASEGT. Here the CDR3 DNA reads TGTGCCAGCAGTGCAGCGGAGACCAAAAACATTCAGTACTTC. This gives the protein CASSAAETKNIQYF.

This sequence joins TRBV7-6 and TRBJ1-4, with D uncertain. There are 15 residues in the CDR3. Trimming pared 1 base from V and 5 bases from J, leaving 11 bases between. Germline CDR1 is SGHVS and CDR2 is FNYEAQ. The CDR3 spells CASSLVPGNNEKLFF. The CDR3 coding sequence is TGTGCCAGCAGCTTAGTCCCAGGCAACAATGAAAAACTGTTTTTT.

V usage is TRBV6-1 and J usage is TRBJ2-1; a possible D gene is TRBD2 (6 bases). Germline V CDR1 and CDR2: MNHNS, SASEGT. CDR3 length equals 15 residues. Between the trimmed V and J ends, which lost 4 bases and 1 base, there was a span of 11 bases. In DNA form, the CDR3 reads TGTGCCAGCAGTGTAAGCGCGGGGTCCTACAATGAGCAGTTCTTC. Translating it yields CASSVSAGSYNEQFF.

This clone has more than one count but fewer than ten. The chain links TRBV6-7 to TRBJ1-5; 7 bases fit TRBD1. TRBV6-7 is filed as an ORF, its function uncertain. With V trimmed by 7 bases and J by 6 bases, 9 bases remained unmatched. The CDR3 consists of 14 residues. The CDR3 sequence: CASNEGQSCQPQHF. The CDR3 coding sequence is TGTGCCAGCAATGAGGGACAGTCTTGTCAGCCCCAGCATTTT.

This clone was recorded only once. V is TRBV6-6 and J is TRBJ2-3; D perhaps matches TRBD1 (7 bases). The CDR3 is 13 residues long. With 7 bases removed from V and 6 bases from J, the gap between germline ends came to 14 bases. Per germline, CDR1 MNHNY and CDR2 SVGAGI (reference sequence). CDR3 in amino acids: CASTFRGEDTQYF. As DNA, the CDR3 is TGTGCCAGCACCTTCAGGGGGGAGGATACGCAGTATTTT.

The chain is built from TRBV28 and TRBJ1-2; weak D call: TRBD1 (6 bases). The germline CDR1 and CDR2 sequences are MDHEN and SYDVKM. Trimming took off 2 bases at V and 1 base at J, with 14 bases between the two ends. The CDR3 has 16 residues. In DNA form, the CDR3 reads TGTGCCAGCAGTTTAGGTGGGGGGGCAGATAACTATGGCTACACCTTC. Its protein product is CASSLGGGADNYGYTF.

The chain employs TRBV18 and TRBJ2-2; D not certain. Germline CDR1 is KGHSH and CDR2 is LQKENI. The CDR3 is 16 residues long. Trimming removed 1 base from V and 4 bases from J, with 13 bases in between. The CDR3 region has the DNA TGTGCCAGCTCACCACTAGAAAGAAAGAGCACCGGGGAGCTGTTTTTT. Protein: CASSPLERKSTGELFF.

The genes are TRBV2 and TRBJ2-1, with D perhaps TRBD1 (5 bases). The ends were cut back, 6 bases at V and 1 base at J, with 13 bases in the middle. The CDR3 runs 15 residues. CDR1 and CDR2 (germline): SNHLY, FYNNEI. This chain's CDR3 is CASSPGSGSYNEQFF. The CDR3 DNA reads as TGTGCCAGCAGCCCAGGGTCAGGTTCCTACAATGAGCAGTTCTTC. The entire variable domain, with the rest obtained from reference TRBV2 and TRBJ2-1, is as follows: EPEVTQTPSHQVTQMGQEVILRCVPISNHLYFYWYRQILGQKVEFLVSFYNNEISEKSEIFDDQFSVERPDGSNFTLKIRSTKLEDSAMYFCASSPGSGSYNEQFFGPGTRLTVL.

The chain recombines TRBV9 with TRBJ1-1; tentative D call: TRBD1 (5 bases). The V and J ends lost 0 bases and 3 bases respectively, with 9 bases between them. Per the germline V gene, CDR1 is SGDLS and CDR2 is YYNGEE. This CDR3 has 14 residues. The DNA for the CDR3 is TGTGCCAGCAGCGTAGGGGAAGGGGACACTGAAGCTTTCTTT. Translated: CASSVGEGDTEAFF.

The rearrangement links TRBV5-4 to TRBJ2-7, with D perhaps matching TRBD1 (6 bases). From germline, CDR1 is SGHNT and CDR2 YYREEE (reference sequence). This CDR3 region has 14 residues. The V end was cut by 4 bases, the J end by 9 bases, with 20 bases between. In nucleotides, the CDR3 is TGTGCCAGCAGCGAAAAAACCACAGGGATAGGGCAGTACTTC. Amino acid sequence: CASSEKTTGIGQYF.

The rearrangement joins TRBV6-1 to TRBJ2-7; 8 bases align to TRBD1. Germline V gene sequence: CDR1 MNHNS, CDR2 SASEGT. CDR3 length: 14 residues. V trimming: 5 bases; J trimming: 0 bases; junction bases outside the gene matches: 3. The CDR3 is CASSQGASSYEQYF. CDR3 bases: TGTGCCAGCAGTCAGGGGGCGAGCTCCTACGAGCAGTACTTC.

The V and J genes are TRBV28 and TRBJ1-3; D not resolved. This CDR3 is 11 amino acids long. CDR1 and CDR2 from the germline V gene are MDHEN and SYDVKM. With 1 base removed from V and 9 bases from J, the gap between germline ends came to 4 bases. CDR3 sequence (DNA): TGTGCCAGCAGTTTATCTCGCACCATATATTTT. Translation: CASSLSRTIYF.

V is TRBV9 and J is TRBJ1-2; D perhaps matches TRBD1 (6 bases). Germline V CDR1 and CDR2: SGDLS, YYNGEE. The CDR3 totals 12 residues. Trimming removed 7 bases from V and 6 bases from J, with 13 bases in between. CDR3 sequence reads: CASERQAHGYTF. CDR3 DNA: TGTGCCAGCGAGAGACAGGCCCATGGCTACACCTTC.

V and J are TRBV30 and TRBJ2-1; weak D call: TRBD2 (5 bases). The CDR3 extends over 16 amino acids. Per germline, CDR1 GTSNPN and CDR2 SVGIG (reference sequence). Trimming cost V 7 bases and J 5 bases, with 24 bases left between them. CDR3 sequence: CASTRGMGPGHNEQFF. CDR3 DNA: TGTGCCTCGACCCGGGGAATGGGCCCAGGCCACAATGAGCAGTTCTTC.

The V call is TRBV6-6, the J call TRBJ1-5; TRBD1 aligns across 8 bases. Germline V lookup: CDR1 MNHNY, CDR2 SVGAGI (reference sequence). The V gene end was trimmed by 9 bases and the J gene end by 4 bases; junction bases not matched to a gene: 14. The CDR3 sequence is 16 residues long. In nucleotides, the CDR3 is TGTGCCAGTAACCGGGACAGGCGTCCTAGGAATCAGCCCCAGCATTTT. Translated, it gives CASNRDRRPRNQPQHF.

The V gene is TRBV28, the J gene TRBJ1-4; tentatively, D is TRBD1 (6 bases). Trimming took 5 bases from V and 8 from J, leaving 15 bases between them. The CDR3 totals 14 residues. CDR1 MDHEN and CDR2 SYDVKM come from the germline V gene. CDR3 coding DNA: TGTGCCAGCAGTACCGGACAGCCACGCGAAAAACTGTTTTTT. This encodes CASSTGQPREKLFF.

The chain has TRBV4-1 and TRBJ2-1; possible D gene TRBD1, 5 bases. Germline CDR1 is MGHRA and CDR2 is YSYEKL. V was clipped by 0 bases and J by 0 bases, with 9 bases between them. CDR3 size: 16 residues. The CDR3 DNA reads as TGCGCCAGCAGCCAAGATCCCCAGGGCTCCTACAATGAGCAGTTCTTC. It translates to CASSQDPQGSYNEQFF.

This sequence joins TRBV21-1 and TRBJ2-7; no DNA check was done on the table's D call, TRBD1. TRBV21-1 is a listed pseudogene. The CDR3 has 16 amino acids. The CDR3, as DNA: TGTGCCAGCAGCATGCCCCAACCGGGACAAAACTACGAGCAGTACTTC. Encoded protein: CASSMPQPGQNYEQYF.

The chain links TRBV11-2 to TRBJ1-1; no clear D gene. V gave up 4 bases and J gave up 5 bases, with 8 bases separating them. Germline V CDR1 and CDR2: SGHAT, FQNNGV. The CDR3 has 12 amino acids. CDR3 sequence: CASSWAGTEAFF. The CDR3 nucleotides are TGTGCCAGCAGCTGGGCGGGGACTGAAGCTTTCTTT.

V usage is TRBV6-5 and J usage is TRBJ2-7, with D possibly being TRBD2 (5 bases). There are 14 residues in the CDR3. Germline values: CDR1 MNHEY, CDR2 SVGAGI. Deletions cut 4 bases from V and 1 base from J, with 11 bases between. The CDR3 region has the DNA TGTGCCAGCAGTTTTGACGGGGAATCCTACGAGCAGTACTTC. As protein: CASSFDGESYEQYF.

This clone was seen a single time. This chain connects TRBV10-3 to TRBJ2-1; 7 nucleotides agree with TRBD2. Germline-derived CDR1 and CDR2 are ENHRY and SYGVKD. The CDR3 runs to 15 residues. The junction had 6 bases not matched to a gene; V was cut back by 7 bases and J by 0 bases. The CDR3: CAITSGGSSYNEQFF. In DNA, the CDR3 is TGTGCCATCACCTCGGGGGGAAGCTCCTACAATGAGCAGTTCTTC.

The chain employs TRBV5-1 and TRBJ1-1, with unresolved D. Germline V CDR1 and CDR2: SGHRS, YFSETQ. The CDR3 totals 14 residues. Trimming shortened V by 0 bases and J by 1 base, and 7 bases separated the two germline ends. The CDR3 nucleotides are TGCGCCAGCAGCTTGGTACAGACGAACACTGAAGCTTTCTTT. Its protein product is CASSLVQTNTEAFF.

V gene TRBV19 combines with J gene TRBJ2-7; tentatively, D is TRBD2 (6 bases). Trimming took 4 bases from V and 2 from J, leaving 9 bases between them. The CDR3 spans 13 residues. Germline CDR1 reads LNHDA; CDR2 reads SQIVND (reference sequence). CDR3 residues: CASSTGGAYEQYF. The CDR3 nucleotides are TGTGCCAGTAGTACCGGAGGGGCCTACGAGCAGTACTTC.

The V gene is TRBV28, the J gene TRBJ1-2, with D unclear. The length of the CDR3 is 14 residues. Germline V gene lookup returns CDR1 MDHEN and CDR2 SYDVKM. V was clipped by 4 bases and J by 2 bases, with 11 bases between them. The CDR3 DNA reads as TGTGCCAGCAGTTCAGGAACCCAGAACTATGGCTACACCTTC. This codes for CASSSGTQNYGYTF.

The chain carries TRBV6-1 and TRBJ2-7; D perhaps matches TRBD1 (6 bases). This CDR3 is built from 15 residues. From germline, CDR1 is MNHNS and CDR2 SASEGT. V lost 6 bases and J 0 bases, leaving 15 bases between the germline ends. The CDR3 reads CASRTRGPYSYEQYF. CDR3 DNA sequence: TGTGCCAGCAGGACCAGGGGCCCCTACTCCTACGAGCAGTACTTC.

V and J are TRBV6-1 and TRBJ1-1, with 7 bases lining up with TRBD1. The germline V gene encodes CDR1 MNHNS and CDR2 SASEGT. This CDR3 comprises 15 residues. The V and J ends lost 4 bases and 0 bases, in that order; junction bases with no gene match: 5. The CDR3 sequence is CASSGTGSMNTEAFF. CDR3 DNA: TGTGCCAGCAGTGGGACAGGATCCATGAACACTGAAGCTTTCTTT.

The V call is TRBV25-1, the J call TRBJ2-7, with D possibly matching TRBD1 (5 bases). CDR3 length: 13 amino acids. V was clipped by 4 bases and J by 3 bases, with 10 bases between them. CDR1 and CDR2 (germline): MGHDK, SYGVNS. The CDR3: CASSGTGYYEQYF. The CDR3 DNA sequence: TGTGCCAGCAGTGGTACAGGTTACTACGAGCAGTACTTC.

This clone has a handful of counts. As DNA, the CDR3 is TGTGCCAGCAGCCAACAACCAGATGGCTACACCTTC. It encodes CASSQQPDGYTF. The chain is built from TRBV14 and TRBJ1-2; D unresolved. Trimming pared 2 bases from V and 6 bases from J, leaving 7 bases between. This CDR3 has 12 residues. Germline V gives CDR1 SGHDN, CDR2 FVKESK.

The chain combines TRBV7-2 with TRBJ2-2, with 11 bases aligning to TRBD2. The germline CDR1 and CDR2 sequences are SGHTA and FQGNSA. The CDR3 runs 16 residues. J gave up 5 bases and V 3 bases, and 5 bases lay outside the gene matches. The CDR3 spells CASSFPRLAGTGELFF. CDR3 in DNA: TGTGCCAGCAGCTTCCCCAGACTAGCGGGAACCGGGGAGCTGTTTTTT.